This TCR beta chain comes out of a study of regulatory T cells in long-lasting Graves disease. Study-wide results and caveats: Newly diagnosed disease favored TRBV20-1 and TRBJ2-1 over persistent disease.

Stated time point: newly diagnosed GD, antithyroid drugs for less than 3 months. From PBMCs, RNA was extracted and then used to make the TCR library. The sample holds many counts of this clonotype. The antigen remains unidentified. Through Arm-PCR of CDR3 regions and iRepertoire HTBI primers, TCR beta libraries were built. TCRdb itself ran the multiplex PCR reads through MiXCR, one entry per CDR3 protein. This repertoire shows some 500,000 distinct CDR3 sequences, more than 15% found once; its top ten account for around 25%. CDR1 is SGHRS, CDR2 YFSETQ, per germline. There are 14 residues in the CDR3. V was cut by 0 bases and J by 2 bases, with 9 bases left in between. This sample also belongs to another study, concerning T cells in Graves' hyperthyroidism and ophthalmopathy. That source reports: The blood repertoire included most of the expanded thyroid clonotypes above 0.001.

The sample in question was peripheral blood mononuclear cells (PBMCs), obtained at new diagnosis, from a patient treated with antithyroid drugs. The chain recombines TRBV5-1 with TRBJ2-7; D is undetermined. This receptor was taken from a woman aged 40 to 65 with Graves disease. The DNA for the CDR3 is TGCGCCAGCAGCTTGGCCATCACTGCCTACGAGCAGTACTTC. Encoded protein: CASSLAITAYEQYF.